This T cell receptor (beta chain) comes out of a study of CD8+ T cells in alopecia areata. At the level of the study: Tofacitinib ran 6 to 18 months, followed by 6 months off drug.

The table lists this clone with many counts. Its antigen is not identified. RNA was isolated and reverse transcribed to cDNA, the sequencing template. Sequencing was performed with immunoSEQ multiplex PCR; in TCRdb, only in-frame clones are kept and a portion is missing. The sample consists of over 200,000 clones, 50% to 65% of them appearing once. Collected material from alopecia areata patients comprised lesional scalp punch biopsies and peripheral blood. The study's findings and limits: Scalp sample data also include resident alphabeta T cells from normal skin. Lesional scalp exceeded normal scalp in clonality, especially in alopecia totalis/universalis.

Looked up from germline, CDR1 is MNHEY and CDR2 is SVGAGI. The CDR3 has 16 residues. The ends were cut back, 4 bases at V and 7 bases at J, with 19 bases in the middle. This chain links TRBV6-5 with TRBJ2-2, with D maybe TRBD2 (6 bases). The sequences come from CD4+ T cells sorted from blood, collected at week 0. The TCR comes from a human donor with alopecia areata. CDR3 in amino acids: CASSSPRRETIGELFF. DNA for the CDR3: TGTGCCAGCAGTTCCCCTCGACGGGAGACGATCGGGGAGCTGTTTTTT.